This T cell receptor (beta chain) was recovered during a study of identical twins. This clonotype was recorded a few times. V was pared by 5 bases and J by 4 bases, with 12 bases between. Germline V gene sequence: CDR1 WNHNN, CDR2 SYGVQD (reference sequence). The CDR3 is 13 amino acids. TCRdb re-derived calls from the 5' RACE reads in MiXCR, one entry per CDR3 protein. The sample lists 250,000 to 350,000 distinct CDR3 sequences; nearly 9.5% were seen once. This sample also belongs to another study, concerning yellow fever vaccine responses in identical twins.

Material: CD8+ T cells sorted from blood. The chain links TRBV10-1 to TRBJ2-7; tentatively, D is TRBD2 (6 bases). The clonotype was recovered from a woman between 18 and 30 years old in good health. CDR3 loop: CASSRLGGYEQYF. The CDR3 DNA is TGCGCCAGCAGTCGCCTCGGGGGATACGAGCAGTACTTC.